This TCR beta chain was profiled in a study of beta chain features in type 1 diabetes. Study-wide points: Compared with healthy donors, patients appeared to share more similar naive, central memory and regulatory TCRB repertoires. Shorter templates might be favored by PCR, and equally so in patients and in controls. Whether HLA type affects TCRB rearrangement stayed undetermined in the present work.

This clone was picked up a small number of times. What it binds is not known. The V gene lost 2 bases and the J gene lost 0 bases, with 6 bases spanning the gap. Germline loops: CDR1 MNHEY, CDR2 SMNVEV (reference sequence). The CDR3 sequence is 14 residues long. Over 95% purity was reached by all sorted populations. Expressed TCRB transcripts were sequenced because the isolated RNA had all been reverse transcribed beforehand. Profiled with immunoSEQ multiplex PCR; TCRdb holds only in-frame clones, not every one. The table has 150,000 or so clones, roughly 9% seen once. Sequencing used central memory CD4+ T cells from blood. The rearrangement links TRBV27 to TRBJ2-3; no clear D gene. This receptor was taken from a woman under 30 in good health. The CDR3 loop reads CASSLGLSTDTQYF. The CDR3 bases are TGTGCCAGCAGTTTAGGGCTTAGCACAGATACGCAGTATTTT.